What follows are 3 T cell receptor beta chains derived from one specimen sequenced in a study of graft-versus-host responses after intestinal transplantation. The culture paired approximately 200,000 irradiated violet-dye-labeled stimulators with approximately 200,000 CFSE-labeled responders. Sequenced by immunoSEQ multiplex PCR; TCRdb stores in-frame clones only, minus some. Of approximately 21,000 clones listed, over 35% are singletons. The sequencing used alloreactive CD8+ T cells from a mixed lymphocyte reaction culture, collected before transplantation. Subset specified: CFSE-low proliferating T cells sorted from roughly 6-day pre-transplant mixed lymphocyte reaction (GvH or HvG direction). The receptor source for this set is a human patient who was an organ donor for intestinal transplantation.

The chain carries TRBV10-3 and TRBJ1-5, with D perhaps TRBD1 (6 bases). V gave up 2 bases and J gave up 5 bases, with 16 bases separating them. Germline loops: CDR1 ENHRY, CDR2 SYGVKD. This CDR3 has 16 amino acids. The CDR3, as DNA: TGTGCCATCAGTGAGAAATTGGCAGGGGAGGATCAGCCCCAGCATTTT. Amino acid sequence: CAISEKLAGEDQPQHF.

The rearrangement joins TRBV7-3 to TRBJ2-2; 9 bases fit TRBD2. V lost 5 bases and J lost 1; bases outside the gene matches: 8. The CDR3 is 17 residues long. Germline lookup yields CDR1 SGHTA and CDR2 FQGTGA. The chain's CDR3 is CASSPHWREGNTGELFF. The CDR3 region has the DNA TGTGCCAGCAGCCCCCACTGGCGGGAGGGGAACACCGGGGAGCTGTTTTTT.

CDR3: CASSLKGGSYEQYF. DNA of the CDR3: TGTGCCAGCAGCTTAAAAGGCGGGAGCTACGAGCAGTACTTC. The gene calls are TRBV7-8 and TRBJ2-7; TRBD2 agrees at 7 bases. CDR1 and CDR2 (germline): SGHVS, FQNEAQ. This CDR3 contains 14 residues. V trimming: 2 bases; J trimming: 3 bases; junction bases outside the gene matches: 4.